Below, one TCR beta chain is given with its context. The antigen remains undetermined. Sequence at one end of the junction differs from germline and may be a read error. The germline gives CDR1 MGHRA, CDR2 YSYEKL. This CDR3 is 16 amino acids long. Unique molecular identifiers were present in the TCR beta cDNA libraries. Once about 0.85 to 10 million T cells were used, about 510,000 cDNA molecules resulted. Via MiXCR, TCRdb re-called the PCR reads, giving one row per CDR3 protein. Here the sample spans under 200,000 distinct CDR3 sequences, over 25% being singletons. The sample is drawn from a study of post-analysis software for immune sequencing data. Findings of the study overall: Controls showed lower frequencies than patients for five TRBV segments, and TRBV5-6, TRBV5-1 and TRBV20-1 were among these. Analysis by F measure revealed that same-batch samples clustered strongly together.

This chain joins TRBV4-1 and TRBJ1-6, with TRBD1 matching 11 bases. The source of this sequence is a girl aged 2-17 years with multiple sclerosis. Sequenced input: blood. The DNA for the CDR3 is TGCGCCAGCAGCCAGGACCCGGGACAGGGGGGTTCGCCCCCCCACTTT. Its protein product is CASSQDPGQGGSPPHF.